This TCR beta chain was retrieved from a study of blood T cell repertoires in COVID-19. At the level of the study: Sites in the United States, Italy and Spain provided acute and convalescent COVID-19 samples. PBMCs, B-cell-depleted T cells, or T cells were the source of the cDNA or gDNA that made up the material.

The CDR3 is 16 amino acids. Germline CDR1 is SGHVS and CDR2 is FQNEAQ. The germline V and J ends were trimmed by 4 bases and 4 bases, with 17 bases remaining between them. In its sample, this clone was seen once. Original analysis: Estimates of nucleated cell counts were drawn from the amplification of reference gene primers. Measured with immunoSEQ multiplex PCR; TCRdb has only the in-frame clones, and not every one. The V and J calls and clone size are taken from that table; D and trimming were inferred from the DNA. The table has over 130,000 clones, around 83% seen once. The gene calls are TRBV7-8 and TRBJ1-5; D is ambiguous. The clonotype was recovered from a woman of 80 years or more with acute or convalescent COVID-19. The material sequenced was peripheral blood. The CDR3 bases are TGTGCCAGCAGCTCGAGTAGGAGTCCTGGTAATCAGCCCCAGCATTTT. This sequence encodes CASSSSRSPGNQPQHF.